This TCR delta chain was sequenced for a study of Vδ1+ human thymocytes. General observations from the study: Thymic TRG and TRD repertoires appeared highly polyclonal, with Gaussian CDR3 length distributions.

The template was reverse-transcribed extracted RNA. Multiplex PCR used pooled V-gene forward primers and a constant-region reverse primer to amplify CDR3s. TCRdb reprocessed the multiplex PCR reads using CATT. The data show 70,000 to 90,000 delta-chain clones, around 32% seen once. This clone was seen a handful of times. Its target is unknown. This CDR3 contains 19 residues. The germline V gene encodes CDR1 TSWWSYY and CDR2 QGS. The V gene lost 1 base and the J gene lost 3 bases, with 24 bases spanning the gap. The clonotype originates from a boy under two years old who had congenital heart surgery. The chain joins TRDV1 to TRDJ1; D is perhaps TRDD2 or TRDD3 (5 bases each). The sample taken for sequencing was Vdelta1+ gamma-delta thymocytes from the thymus. Subset indicated: FACS-sorted CD3+ TCRalphabeta- TCRVdelta1+ TCRVdelta2- thymocytes. CDR3 residues: CALGEPREPTCGGSDKLIF. CDR3 sequence (DNA): TGTGCTCTTGGGGAACCGAGGGAACCTACGTGCGGGGGGTCCGATAAACTCATCTTT.